These 11 T cell receptor beta chains were all obtained from the same sample, sequenced in a study of blood T cells in healthy people across ages. Then a second PCR, running roughly 7 to 11 cycles, was carried out with a sample-barcoded 5' primer and a J-beta primer mix. TCRdb called the 5' RACE reads again in MiXCR, with one record for every CDR3 protein. The sample contains 720,000 or so distinct CDR3 sequences, roughly 41% of which appear only once. The material sequenced was blood. The receptors originated from an elderly man in good health.

V is TRBV21-1 and J is TRBJ2-4. The end of the DNA is better explained by TRBJ2-7, so the J call may be wrong. TRBV21-1 constitutes a pseudogene. This CDR3 spans 15 amino acids. CDR3 sequence: CAGSKDSVSSYEQYF. As DNA, the CDR3 is TGTGCCGGCAGCAAAGACAGTGTTTCTTCCTACGAGCAGTACTTC.

This chain connects TRBV12-3 or TRBV12-4 to TRBJ2-3; D is undetermined. V lost 4 bases and J 4 bases, leaving 15 bases between the germline ends. This CDR3 has 15 residues. The CDR3 DNA is TGTGCCAGCAGTTCCTTCCCGGAAAAGGCAGATACGCAGTATTTT. Translation: CASSSFPEKADTQYF.

This chain connects TRBV11-2 to TRBJ2-1; 9 bases are shared with TRBD1. Germline V gene lookup returns CDR1 SGHAT and CDR2 FQNNGV. The CDR3 loop spans 13 amino acids. J was trimmed by 6 bases and V by 8 bases; bases with no gene match: 5. The CDR3 DNA follows: TGTGCCAGCGGGACAGGGTTTCCCAATGAGCAGTTCTTC. Residues: CASGTGFPNEQFF.

The rearrangement joins TRBV20-1 to TRBJ1-5; 8 bases align to TRBD1. The junction had 14 bases not matched to a gene; V was cut back by 3 bases and J by 4 bases. Germline V lookup: CDR1 DFQATT, CDR2 SNEGSKA (reference sequence). The CDR3 is 17 amino acids. The CDR3: CSARGPGGYSGNQPQHF. The CDR3 DNA reads TGCAGTGCTAGGGGGCCAGGGGGCTATAGTGGAAATCAGCCCCAGCATTTT.

The chain recombines TRBV6-5 with TRBJ2-1; tentatively, D is TRBD1 (6 bases). The CDR3 has 13 amino acids. Trimming took 6 bases from V and 6 from J, leaving 12 bases between them. CDR1 is MNHEY, CDR2 SVGAGI, per germline. CDR3 sequence (DNA): TGTGCCAGCAGCCTCGACAGGATCAATGAGCAGTTCTTC. The encoded protein is CASSLDRINEQFF.

This clonotype occurred many times. This chain uses TRBV5-1 with TRBJ2-1; D call uncertain. Trimming removed 4 bases at V and 9 bases at J, with 14 bases between. Germline CDR1 SGHRS, CDR2 YFSETQ. This CDR3 comprises 13 residues. CDR3 DNA sequence: TGCGCCAGCAGCCAGTACAGAAACACTGAGCAGTTCTTC. It is translated as CASSQYRNTEQFF.

As to this clonotype: A much bigger clone sits one base away, suggesting this may be a read error. The chain combines TRBV20-1 with TRBJ2-1; TRBD2 is a possible D gene (5 bases). V lost 0 bases to trimming and J lost 13 bases, with 22 bases between them. The CDR3 is 15 amino acids. Germline CDR1 reads DFQATT; CDR2 reads SNEGSKA (reference sequence). The CDR3 spells CSARDRVAWQETQFF. CDR3 bases: TGCAGTGCTAGAGATCGAGTAGCGTGGCAAGAGACCCAGTTCTTC.

The V and J genes are TRBV5-6 and TRBJ2-7; no definite D call. In germline, CDR1 is SGHDT, CDR2 YYEEEE. This CDR3 is 12 amino acids long. Trimming took 7 bases from V and 2 from J, leaving 10 bases between them. Here the CDR3 DNA reads TGTGCCAGCCGCAAGTGGGCCTACGAGCAGTACTTC. Encoded protein: CASRKWAYEQYF.

For this clonotype: One junction end does not reproduce the germline sequence, and a read error may be involved. V usage is TRBV7-2 and J usage is TRBJ1-1, with 7 bases matching TRBD1. The germline CDR1 and CDR2 sequences are SGHTA and FQGNSA. This CDR3 spans 14 amino acids. Here the CDR3 DNA reads TGTGCCGGCAGTAGACAGGGAGGGGACACTGAAGCTTTCTTT. It codes for CAGSRQGGDTEAFF.

The chain joins TRBV2 to TRBJ1-4; no firm D call. V was clipped by 7 bases and J by 0 bases, with 9 bases between them. Germline V lookup: CDR1 SNHLY, CDR2 FYNNEI. The CDR3 runs 14 residues. In nucleotides, the CDR3 is TGTGCCAGCAAAGTGGGGTCAACTAATGAAAAACTGTTTTTT. As protein: CASKVGSTNEKLFF.

Comment on this clonotype: Mismatch with germline at one junction end may stem from a read error. The J gene is TRBJ1-4, the V gene TRBV7-2; TRBD1 matches at 9 bases. There are 14 residues in the CDR3. The V gene's germline CDR1 is SGHTA and CDR2 FQGNSA. This chain's CDR3 is CAGSDRGKNEKLFF. Written as DNA, the CDR3 is TGTGCCGGCAGTGACAGGGGGAAAAATGAAAAACTGTTTTTT.